This T cell receptor beta chain came from a study of beta chain features in type 1 diabetes. The investigators reverse transcribed all of the isolated RNA, so they sequenced expressed TCRB transcripts. Produced via immunoSEQ multiplex PCR; TCRdb's table is partial and in-frame only. The profile shows about 250,000 clones, 13% to 15% of them singletons. Study observations and caveats: People with Type 1 diabetes carried modestly yet significantly shorter TCRB CDR3s in all four CD4+ subsets. VDJ junctions in type 1 diabetes patients carried more deletions and fewer insertions. Sequencing from cDNA could over-represent high-TCR-expressing cells.

With 7 bases removed from V and 5 bases from J, the gap between germline ends came to 9 bases. The CDR3 totals 10 residues. Germline V CDR1 and CDR2: DFQATT, SNEGSKA (reference sequence). Sorting with CD45RO/CCR7/CD25/CD127/CD95/CD27 yielded naive, central memory, regulatory and stem-like memory CD4+ cells. A few counts support this clone. The antigen is unknown. The rearrangement uses TRBV20-1 and TRBJ2-7; D possibly corresponds to TRBD1 (6 bases). This TCR was sampled from a woman aged 40 to 55 in good health. The sample was naive CD4+ T cells from blood. CDR3 protein: CSGGLDEQYF. CDR3 nucleotides: TGCAGTGGGGGGCTGGACGAGCAGTACTTC.